This T cell receptor beta chain was identified during a study of T cells in Graves' hyperthyroidism and ophthalmopathy (dated by TCRdb to between 2018 and 2021). Context from the whole study: Peripheral blood was collected at initial diagnosis, before any treatment. To identify distinguishing TCR V-J signatures, a discovery cohort of 100 or so patients was used, comprising some 43 with Graves' ophthalmopathy and roughly 60 with stable Graves' hyperthyroidism. Prospective prediction of ophthalmopathy was tested in an independent validation cohort consisting of roughly 20 hyperthyroidism patients and 15 or so patients who later progressed to ophthalmopathy. The 75 to 100 discovery patients were divided at random into training and test sets in a 7:3 ratio. Thyroid tissue and blood T-cell repertoires from six Graves' hyperthyroidism patients were also compared in the study. After sampling, hyperthyroidism patients received methimazole starting at 30 mg daily, and ophthalmopathy patients received high-dose intravenous methylprednisolone. The paper reports TCR Vbeta CDR3 sequencing of approximately 130 peripheral blood samples: 43 ophthalmopathy, 70 to 85 hyperthyroidism and approximately 17 progressor patients. On the study overall, not on this receptor specifically: In cross-validation, a model built on a 13 V-J signature told ophthalmopathy apart from stable hyperthyroidism with approximately 90% sensitivity and 81% to 82% specificity, and in testing the same model reached 80%/75%. Most expanded thyroid clonotypes (frequency above 0.001) were also found in blood, which suggests that blood repertoires may mirror thyroid immune responses. In validation, the model predicted progression to ophthalmopathy with around 71% sensitivity and approximately 78% specificity, a median of 6.5 months before onset. No statistical method was used to fix the sample size in advance, and group allocation was not hidden from the investigators.

A word on this clonotype: No cognate antigen has been identified for it. Base-call qualities are not available, and no considerably larger clone is one nucleotide away.

The TCR beta CDR3 regions were amplified from the RNA transcripts. A first-round RT-PCR of the TCR CDR3 used the HTBI primer set with the Qiagen OneStep RT-PCR kit. A second multiplex PCR round built the libraries, followed by size selection and purification. Paired-end sequencing of the libraries was performed with 100 bp reads on an Illumina HiSeq2000. Regarding the original processing steps: SOAPnuke was used to process the raw data, with reads discarded if the reads contained adapters or uncalled bases, had a mean Phred below 15, or lacked an exact constant-primer or identifier match. High-quality paired reads were merged using COPE v1.2.5, and each unique nucleotide sequence was defined as a clonotype. MiTCR v1.1 was used to align clonotypes to the IMGT TRBV, TRBD and TRBJ reference segments. Analysis was restricted to V-J combinations with a frequency above 0.0001, which covered roughly 99% of repertoires. A TCS score was defined as the ratio of F50 (clonal expansion) to E x V (chaos), with BLOSUM62-based TCRdist applied between CDR3 peptides within each V-J. Welch's t-statistics and random forest reduced several hundred V-J features to fewer than 15, which were used in a naive Bayes classifier (R e1071). The public sequencing data were trimmed at Q25 with fastp and processed into clonotypes with MiXCR by TCRdb, which kept only in-frame beta chains. Rows with a matching CDR3 protein are joined into one entry that keeps the most common DNA and genes. The V and J calls were determined by TCRdb, not by the authors. A total of over 250,000 distinct CDR3 sequences appear in this sample, 20% to 25% of them only once. Roughly 60% of the sample lies in the top ten.

The trim is 2 bases for V and 6 bases for J, with a gap of 14 bases between the germline ends. There are 15 amino acids in the CDR3, from cysteine to phenylalanine inclusive. Here the CDR3 DNA is all that survives: 45 bases in frame from base 1. In the ophthalmopathy patients, disease was moderately to severely active, with a Clinical Activity Score of 3 or more, a NOSPECS grade of 4 or more, and a duration of less than 3 months. The study excluded patients with uncontrolled infections, other autoimmune diseases, pregnancy or lactation. Clinical symptoms, serum thyroxine and TRAb, thyroid ultrasound, and orbital computed tomography formed the basis for the diagnoses. PBMCs were separated from roughly 10 ml of fresh peripheral blood using Ficoll-Paque density gradient centrifugation. Total RNA was extracted using Trizol reagent, and RNA quality was assessed on an Agilent 2100 Bioanalyzer.

The TCR comes from a man aged 30-40 years with Graves' ophthalmopathy. The chain joins TRBV12-3 or TRBV12-4 to TRBJ1-5; no D gene can be assigned with confidence. Specimen: blood. The CDR3 has the sequence CASSLQVRGGQPQHF. The DNA sequence is given as TGTGCCAGCAGTTTACAGGTTCGGGGTGGTCAGCCCCAGCATTTT.